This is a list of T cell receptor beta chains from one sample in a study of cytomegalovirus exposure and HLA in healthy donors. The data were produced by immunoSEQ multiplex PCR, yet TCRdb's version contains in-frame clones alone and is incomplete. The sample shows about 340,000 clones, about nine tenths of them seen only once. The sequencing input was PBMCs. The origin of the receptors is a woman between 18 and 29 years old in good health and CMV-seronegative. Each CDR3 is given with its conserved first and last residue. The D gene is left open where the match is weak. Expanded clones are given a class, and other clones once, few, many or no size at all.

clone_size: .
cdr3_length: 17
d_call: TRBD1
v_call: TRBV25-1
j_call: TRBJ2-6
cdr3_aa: CASSAGQGDSGANVLTF
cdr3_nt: TGTGCCAGCAGTGCCGGACAGGGGGACTCTGGGGCCAACGTCCTGACTTTC

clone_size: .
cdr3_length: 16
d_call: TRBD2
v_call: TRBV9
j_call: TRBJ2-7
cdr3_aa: CASSVVPSGRAGEQYF
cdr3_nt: TGTGCCAGCAGCGTAGTTCCTAGCGGGAGGGCGGGCGAGCAGTACTTC

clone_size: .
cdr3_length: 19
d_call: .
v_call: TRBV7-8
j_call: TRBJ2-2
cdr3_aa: CASSLVEWDGSRNTGELFF
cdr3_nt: TGTGCCAGCAGCTTAGTTGAATGGGACGGGAGTCGGAACACCGGGGAGCTGTTTTTT

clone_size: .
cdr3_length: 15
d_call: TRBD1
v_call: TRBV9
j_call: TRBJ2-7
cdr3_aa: CASSVNDRAVYEQYF
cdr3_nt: TGTGCCAGCAGCGTGAACGACAGGGCAGTCTACGAGCAGTACTTC

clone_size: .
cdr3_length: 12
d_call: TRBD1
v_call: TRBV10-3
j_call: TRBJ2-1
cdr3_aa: CAIEGQANEQFF
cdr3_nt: TGTGCCATCGAGGGACAGGCTAATGAGCAGTTCTTC

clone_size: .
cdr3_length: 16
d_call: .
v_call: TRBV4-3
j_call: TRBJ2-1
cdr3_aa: CASSQEGSGLSNEQFF
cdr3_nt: TGCGCCAGCAGCCAAGAGGGTAGCGGCCTCTCCAATGAGCAGTTCTTC

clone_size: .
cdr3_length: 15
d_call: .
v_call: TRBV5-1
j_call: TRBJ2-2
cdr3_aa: CASSLLIASTGELFF
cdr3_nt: TGCGCCAGCAGCTTACTTATAGCGAGCACCGGGGAGCTGTTTTTT

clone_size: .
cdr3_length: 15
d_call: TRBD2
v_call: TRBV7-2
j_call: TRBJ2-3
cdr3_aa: CASSTGGGWADTQYF
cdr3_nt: TGTGCCAGCAGCACCGGGGGGGGATGGGCAGATACGCAGTATTTT

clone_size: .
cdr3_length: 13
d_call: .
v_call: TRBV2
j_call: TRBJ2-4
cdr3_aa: CASSERGEGGQYF
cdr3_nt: TGTGCCAGCAGTGAAAGGGGGGAGGGCGGTCAGTACTTC

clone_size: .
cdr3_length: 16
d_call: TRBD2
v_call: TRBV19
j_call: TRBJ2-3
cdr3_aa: CASSLRLAGVGDTQYF
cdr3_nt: TGTGCCAGTAGCCTCCGACTAGCGGGAGTAGGAGATACGCAGTATTTT

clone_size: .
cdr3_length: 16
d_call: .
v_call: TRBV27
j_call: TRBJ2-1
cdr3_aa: CASSLSPWGAGNEQFF
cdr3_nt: TGTGCCAGCAGTTTATCCCCCTGGGGCGCGGGGAATGAGCAGTTCTTC

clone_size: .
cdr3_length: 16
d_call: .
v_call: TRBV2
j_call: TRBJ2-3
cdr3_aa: CASTPLTGPLGDTQYF
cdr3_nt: TGTGCCAGCACCCCCCTAACAGGGCCCCTGGGAGATACGCAGTATTTT

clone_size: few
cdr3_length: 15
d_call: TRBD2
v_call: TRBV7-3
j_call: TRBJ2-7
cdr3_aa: CASSSGTSGPYEQYF
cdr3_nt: TGTGCCAGCAGCTCCGGGACTAGCGGACCCTACGAGCAGTACTTC

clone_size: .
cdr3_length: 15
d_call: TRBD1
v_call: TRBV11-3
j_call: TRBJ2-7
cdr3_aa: CASSPGTGAGYEQYF
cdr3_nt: TGTGCCAGCAGCCCTGGGACAGGGGCAGGCTACGAGCAGTACTTC

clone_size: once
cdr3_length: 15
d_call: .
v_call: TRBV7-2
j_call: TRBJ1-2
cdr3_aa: CASSLNPGVNYGYTF
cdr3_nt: TGTGCCAGCAGCTTAAACCCAGGGGTTAACTATGGCTACACCTTC

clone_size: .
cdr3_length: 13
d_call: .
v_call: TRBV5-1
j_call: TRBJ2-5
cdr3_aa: CASSLAGMETQYF
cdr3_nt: TGCGCCAGCAGCTTGGCAGGGATGGAGACCCAGTACTTC

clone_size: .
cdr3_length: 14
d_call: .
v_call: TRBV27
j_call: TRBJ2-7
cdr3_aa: CASSWGLDSYEQYF
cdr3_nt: TGTGCCAGCAGTTGGGGACTCGACTCCTACGAGCAGTACTTC

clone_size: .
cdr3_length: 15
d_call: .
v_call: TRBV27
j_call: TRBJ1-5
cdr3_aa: CASSLGGAWNQPQHF
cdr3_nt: TGTGCCAGCAGCTTGGGGGGTGCGTGGAATCAGCCCCAGCATTTT

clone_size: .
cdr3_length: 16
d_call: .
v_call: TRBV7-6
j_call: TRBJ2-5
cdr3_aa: CASSLILSGAGETQYF
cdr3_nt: TGTGCCAGCAGCTTAATCCTCTCAGGGGCGGGTGAGACCCAGTACTTC

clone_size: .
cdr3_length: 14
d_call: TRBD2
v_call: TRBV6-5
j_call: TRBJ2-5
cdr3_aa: CASSHGLAVETQYF
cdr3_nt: TGTGCCAGCAGTCACGGACTAGCTGTTGAGACCCAGTACTTC